A selection of T cell receptor beta chains follows, all from one sample in a study of T cell responses to AZD1222 COVID-19 vaccine. The assay was immunoSEQ multiplex PCR, and TCRdb's table has in-frame clones only and misses some. The table shows 130,000 to 150,000 clones, with about nine tenths occurring only once. Sequenced here: peripheral blood, sampled on day 0 of AZD1222 vaccination. These TCRs come from an adult in good health. CDR3s include the opening cysteine and the closing phenylalanine or tryptophan. The D gene is left open where the match is weak. Size values are once, few and many counts, or a class for expanded clones, and some rows have none.

D gene | clone size | J gene | V gene | CDR3 protein | CDR3 DNA
- | - | TRBJ2-1 | TRBV29-1 | CSGLLGGIYEQFF | TGCAGCGGGCTTCTAGGGGGAATATATGAGCAGTTCTTC
TRBD1 | - | TRBJ2-7 | TRBV29-1 | CSVAGQGFFGAYEQYF | TGCAGCGTAGCCGGACAGGGGTTTTTTGGCGCCTACGAGCAGTACTTC
- | - | TRBJ1-3 | TRBV7-8 | CASSLAIGGTQLNSGNTIYF | TGTGCCAGCAGCTTAGCGATAGGGGGGACTCAACTTAACTCTGGAAACACCATATATTTT
- | - | TRBJ2-3 | TRBV27 | CASRDRETGGPGTDTQYF | TGTGCCAGCCGGGACAGGGAAACGGGGGGGCCTGGCACAGATACGCAGTATTTT
- | - | TRBJ2-5 | TRBV4-1 | CASSQVVVETQYF | TGCGCCAGCAGCCAAGTAGTGGTGGAGACCCAGTACTTC
TRBD2 | - | TRBJ2-5 | TRBV19 | CASNSGLGEETQYF | TGTGCCAGTAATTCCGGACTAGGCGAAGAGACCCAGTACTTC
- | once | TRBJ1-1 | TRBV4-2 | CASSQDNVAAFF | TGTGCCAGCAGCCAAGATAATGTAGCAGCTTTCTTT
- | - | TRBJ2-1 | TRBV3-1/TRBV3-2 | CASSQDTAEVTYNEQFF | TGTGCCAGCAGCCAAGATACTGCCGAGGTAACCTACAATGAGCAGTTCTTC
- | few | TRBJ2-5 | TRBV6-2/TRBV6-3 | CASSQAWRETQYF | TGTGCCAGCAGCCAGGCGTGGAGGGAGACCCAGTACTTC
- | - | TRBJ2-5 | TRBV7-9 | CASSLGGSLQETQYF | TGTGCCAGCAGCTTAGGAGGGTCATTACAAGAGACCCAGTACTTC
TRBD2 | - | TRBJ2-2 | TRBV30 | CAWGLANTGELFF | TGTGCCTGGGGACTAGCGAACACCGGGGAGCTGTTTTTT
- | - | TRBJ1-6 | TRBV29-1 | CSAGGRDIHSYNSPLHF | TGCAGCGCTGGGGGCAGAGACATTCACTCCTATAATTCACCCCTCCACTTT
TRBD2 | - | TRBJ2-7 | TRBV11-2 | CASSFGGLAGVEQYF | TGTGCCAGCAGCTTCGGCGGACTAGCGGGAGTAGAGCAGTACTTC
- | - | TRBJ2-3 | TRBV6-5 | CASSYSKTANTQYF | TGTGCCAGCAGTTACTCGAAAACAGCTAATACGCAGTATTTT
- | - | TRBJ1-2 | TRBV20-1 | CSARGVGYTF | TGCAGTGCTCGAGGGGTTGGCTACACCTTC
- | - | TRBJ2-7 | TRBV19 | CASSINLGGAYEQYF | TGTGCCAGTAGTATCAACTTAGGAGGGGCCTACGAGCAGTACTTC
- | - | TRBJ2-7 | TRBV11-1 | CASSLGFSEQYF | TGTGCCAGCAGCTTGGGTTTCTCTGAGCAGTACTTC
- | - | TRBJ2-2 | TRBV19 | CASNPTRGTGELFF | TGTGCCAGCAACCCGACTCGGGGCACCGGGGAGCTGTTTTTT
- | - | TRBJ1-4 | TRBV25-1 | CASSEYLGGRTNEKLFF | TGTGCCAGCAGTGAATATCTGGGGGGGAGAACTAATGAAAAACTGTTTTTT
- | once | TRBJ2-7 | TRBV5-4 | CASSLPARGSYEQYF | TGTGCCAGCAGCTTGCCCGCCCGGGGGTCCTACGAGCAGTACTTC
TRBD1 | - | TRBJ1-4 | TRBV6-2/TRBV6-3 | CASSSTGGDEKLFF | TGTGCCAGCAGCTCGACAGGGGGCGATGAAAAACTGTTTTTT
- | once | TRBJ1-4 | TRBV6-6 | CASLTTHRVVGEKLFF | TGTGCCAGCCTGACCACCCACAGGGTCGTTGGGGAAAAACTGTTTTTT
TRBD1 | - | TRBJ1-1 | TRBV5-4 | CASSPGGRGHTEAFF | TGTGCCAGCAGCCCGGGGGGCAGGGGGCACACTGAAGCTTTCTTT